A selection of T cell receptor beta chains follows, all from one sample in a study of blood T cells in healthy people across ages. MiXCR, applied by TCRdb to the 5' RACE reads, yields one record per CDR3 protein. The table lists about 800,000 distinct CDR3 sequences, 20% to 30% of them singletons, with approximately 4% in the top ten. The same data also went into a second study, on T cells of mothers and their children.

The sequenced material came from blood. These receptors all come from a boy younger than 18 in good health. Each CDR3 is given with its conserved first and last residue. A D gene is named only where the DNA matches it firmly. Clone size is given for some rows only: seen once, a few or many times, or a class if the clone is expanded.

D	V	size	J	CDR3	DNA
NA	TRBV20-1	NA	TRBJ1-5	CSARGQGLWPQHF	TGCAGTGCTAGAGGGCAAGGCCTTTGGCCCCAGCATTTT
TRBD2	TRBV4-3	NA	TRBJ2-1	CASSQDWAGVNEQFF	TGCGCCAGCAGCCAAGATTGGGCGGGAGTCAATGAGCAGTTCTTC
NA	TRBV6-2/TRBV6-3	few	TRBJ2-7	CASSYPQDTIYYEQYF	TGTGCCAGCAGTTACCCCCAGGACACCATCTACTACGAGCAGTACTTC
TRBD1	TRBV27	few	TRBJ2-4	CASSTGQGEAKNIQYF	TGTGCCAGCAGTACCGGACAGGGGGAAGCCAAAAACATTCAGTACTTC
NA	TRBV9	NA	TRBJ1-1	CACSARVGGTEAFF	TGTGCCTGCAGCGCCCGAGTAGGGGGCACTGAAGCTTTCTTT
NA	TRBV2	few	TRBJ2-7	CASKDGLPYEQYF	TGTGCCAGCAAAGACGGACTCCCCTACGAGCAGTACTTC
NA	TRBV3-1	few	TRBJ2-1	CASSPDPYNEQFF	TGTGCCAGCAGCCCCGATCCATACAATGAGCAGTTCTTC
TRBD1	TRBV29-1	NA	TRBJ1-2	CSSPVGGDGYTF	TGCAGCTCCCCCGTAGGGGGCGATGGCTACACCTTC
TRBD1	TRBV7-7	NA	TRBJ2-5	CASSLSVEGAETQYF	TGTGCTAGCAGCTTATCGGTTGAGGGGGCAGAGACCCAGTACTTC
NA	TRBV5-6	NA	TRBJ2-7	CASSLGGEDEQYF	TGTGCCAGCAGCTTGGGAGGGGAGGACGAGCAGTACTTC
TRBD2	TRBV5-1	few	TRBJ2-7	CASSLGGAVVRERTYEQYF	TGCGCCAGCAGCTTGGGCGGGGCAGTGGTGCGGGAGCGGACCTACGAGCAGTACTTC
TRBD1	TRBV18	NA	TRBJ1-1	CASSPLRDRLMNTEAFF	TGTGCCAGCTCACCCCTACGGGACAGACTCATGAACACTGAAGCTTTCTTT
NA	TRBV21-1	NA	TRBJ2-7	CASSKSCPVYEQYF	TGTGCCAGCAGCAAGAGTTGCCCGGTCTACGAGCAGTACTTC
TRBD2	TRBV11-2	few	TRBJ2-5	CASSLIGRLGETQYF	TGTGCCAGCAGCTTAATCGGGAGGCTGGGAGAGACCCAGTACTTC
NA	TRBV7-2	few	TRBJ1-5	CASSLRGGLNPQPQHF	TGTGCCAGCAGCTTAAGGGGAGGTCTGAATCCTCAGCCCCAGCATTTT
TRBD1	TRBV6-5	NA	TRBJ2-5	CASSYLFKDRGLQETQYF	TGTGCCAGCAGTTACTTATTCAAAGACAGGGGGCTTCAAGAGACCCAGTACTTC
NA	TRBV6-5	NA	TRBJ2-7	CASTTGLSYEQYF	TGTGCCAGCACAACTGGGTTATCCTACGAGCAGTACTTC
NA	TRBV6-6	few	TRBJ1-2	CASRDTPWGYGYTF	TGTGCCAGCAGGGACACGCCCTGGGGCTATGGCTACACCTTC
NA	TRBV9	few	TRBJ1-6	CASSVEEDRSPLHF	TGTGCCAGCAGCGTAGAGGAGGACCGGTCACCCCTCCACTTT
NA	TRBV28	NA	TRBJ2-7	CASSLRADEQYF	TGTGCCAGCAGTTTAAGGGCCGACGAGCAGTACTTC
NA	TRBV14	NA	TRBJ2-1	CASSSRSSASSYNEQFF	TGTGCCAGCAGCAGCCGATCAAGCGCCTCCTCCTACAATGAGCAGTTCTTC
NA	TRBV6-2/TRBV6-3	NA	TRBJ2-3	CASRWPGIPDTQYF	TGTGCCAGCCGCTGGCCCGGAATTCCAGATACGCAGTATTTT
NA	TRBV9	NA	TRBJ1-1	CASSVVSQGGTFF	TGTGCCAGCAGCGTAGTGAGTCAGGGTGGAACTTTCTTT
NA	TRBV2	NA	TRBJ1-2	CASSESTPNYGYTF	TGTGCCAGCAGTGAAAGTACCCCTAACTATGGCTACACCTTC
TRBD1	TRBV7-3	few	TRBJ2-2	CASTLGDRGVSGELFF	TGTGCCAGCACCCTTGGGGACAGGGGGGTATCCGGGGAGCTGTTTTTT
NA	TRBV12-3/TRBV12-4	NA	TRBJ1-1	CASSLGAGEAFF	TGTGCCAGCAGTTTAGGCGCAGGGGAAGCTTTCTTT
NA	TRBV29-1	few	TRBJ2-1	CSVDYRNYNEQFF	TGCAGCGTTGATTATCGAAACTACAATGAGCAGTTCTTC